This TCR beta chain was captured in a study of metastatic and nonmetastatic thyroid tumors. Study-level information: Across peripheral blood and tumor or nodule tissue samples taken from malignant and benign thyroid patients, the repertoires were compared with one another.

Each patient came to thyroid surgery without any prior treatment (of any kind). Per the authors' pipeline: A papillary thyroid cancer distant-metastasis classifier was built from CDR3 differences across clinicopathological groups. With MiXCR, TCRdb called clones anew from the PCR reads. It is TCRdb's table, rather than the study itself, that gives the V and J calls and clone size. The table records about 34,000 clones, under 40% of them present only once. This clone was found a few times. Its antigen remains unknown. Notes on the study in general: It was reportedly found that TCR beta diversity was significantly higher in malignant thyroid tumors than in benign nodules, a difference seen in both blood and tumor samples.

V was trimmed by 2 bases and J by 3 bases, leaving 12 bases between them. This CDR3 contains 15 residues. CDR1 and CDR2 from the germline V gene are MNHEY and SVGEGT. The chain combines TRBV6-2 or TRBV6-3 with TRBJ2-3, with a possible D match to TRBD2 (6 bases). The clonotype comes from a female donor with papillary thyroid cancer or a benign thyroid nodule (not recorded which). Some clones in this sample may be carry-over from other donors' samples. Sequenced sample: tumor tissue. The CDR3 here is CASSYEGGETDTQYF. The CDR3, as DNA: TGTGCCAGCAGTTACGAGGGAGGAGAGACAGATACGCAGTATTTT.